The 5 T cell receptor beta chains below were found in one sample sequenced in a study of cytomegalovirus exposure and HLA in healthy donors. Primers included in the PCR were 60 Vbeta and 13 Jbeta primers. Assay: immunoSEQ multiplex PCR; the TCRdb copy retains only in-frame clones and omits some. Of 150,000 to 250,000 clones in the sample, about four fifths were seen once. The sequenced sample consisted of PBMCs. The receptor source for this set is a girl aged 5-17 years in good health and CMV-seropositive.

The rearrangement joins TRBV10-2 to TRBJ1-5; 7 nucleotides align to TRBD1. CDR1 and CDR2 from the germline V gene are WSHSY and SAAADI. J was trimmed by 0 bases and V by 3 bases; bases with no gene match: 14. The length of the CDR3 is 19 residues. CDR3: CASSERGHHIPYSNQPQHF. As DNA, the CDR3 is TGCGCCAGCAGTGAAAGGGGGCACCATATACCTTATAGCAATCAGCCCCAGCATTTT.

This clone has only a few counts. The CDR3 bases are TGCGCCAGCAGCCTAGATCTAACAGGGGGAAACACCGGGGAGCTGTTTTTT. This encodes CASSLDLTGGNTGELFF. J is TRBJ2-2 and V is TRBV4-3; 8 bases line up with TRBD1. Germline V gives CDR1 LGHNA, CDR2 YSLEER. V was pared by 4 bases and J by 2 bases, with 9 bases of the junction left unmatched. The CDR3 consists of 17 residues.

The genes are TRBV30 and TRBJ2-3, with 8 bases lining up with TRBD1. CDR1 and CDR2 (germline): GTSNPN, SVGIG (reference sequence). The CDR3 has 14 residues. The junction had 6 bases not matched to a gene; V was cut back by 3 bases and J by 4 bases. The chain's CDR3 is CAWRNGQGSDTQYF. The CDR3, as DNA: TGTGCCTGGAGAAATGGACAGGGTTCAGATACGCAGTATTTT.

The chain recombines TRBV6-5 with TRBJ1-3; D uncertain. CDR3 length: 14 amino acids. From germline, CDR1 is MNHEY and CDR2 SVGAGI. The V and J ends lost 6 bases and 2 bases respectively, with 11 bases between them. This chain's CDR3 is CASRNSYTGNTIYF. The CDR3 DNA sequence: TGTGCCAGCAGGAACAGCTACACTGGAAACACCATATATTTT.

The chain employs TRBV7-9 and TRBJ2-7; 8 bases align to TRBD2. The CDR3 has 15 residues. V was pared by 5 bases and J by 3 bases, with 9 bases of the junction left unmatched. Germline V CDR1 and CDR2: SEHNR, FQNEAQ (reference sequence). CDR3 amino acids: CASSPGAGGIYEQYF. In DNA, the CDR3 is TGTGCCAGCAGCCCGGGGGCGGGGGGCATCTACGAGCAGTACTTC.